This T cell receptor beta chain was found in a study of OX40 agonist ivuxolimab in advanced cancers. Germline CDR1 reads SGHRS; CDR2 reads YFSETQ. The CDR3 contains 15 residues. V was pared by 4 bases and J by 1 base, with 7 bases of the junction left unmatched. Libraries were prepared by immunoSEQ multiplex PCR; TCRdb keeps only in-frame clonotypes and omits some of them. The repertoire holds about 73,000 clones, with 86% as singletons. V is TRBV5-1 and J is TRBJ1-1, with 7 bases aligning to TRBD1. This sequence originates from an adult with an advanced solid tumor such as melanoma, head and neck, liver or kidney cancer. Sequenced here: CD4+ or CD8+ T cells sorted from blood, sampled in a trial of the OX40 agonist ivuxolimab. This CDR3 is CASSAYGDRNTEAFF. As DNA, the CDR3 is TGCGCCAGCAGCGCCTACGGGGACAGGAACACTGAAGCTTTCTTT.